This T cell receptor beta chain is from a study of blood T cells in healthy people across ages. The CDR3 is 16 amino acids. Germline-derived CDR1 and CDR2 are MNHEY and SVGAGI. The ends lost 2 bases at V and 4 bases at J; junction bases unmatched: 7. It was with a sample-barcoded 5' primer and a J-beta primer mix that a second PCR of about 6 to 11 cycles was run. Via MiXCR, TCRdb re-called the 5' RACE reads, giving one row per CDR3 protein. The profile shows 700,000 or so distinct CDR3 sequences, 22% of them singletons. This clonotype was picked up a small number of times. Sequences were obtained from blood. The rearrangement joins TRBV6-5 to TRBJ2-1; 8 bases line up with TRBD2. This TCR was sampled from a man in his 70s in good health. The CDR3 spells CASSYKGTRGYNEQFF. CDR3 DNA: TGTGCCAGCAGTTACAAAGGGACTAGAGGATACAATGAGCAGTTCTTC.